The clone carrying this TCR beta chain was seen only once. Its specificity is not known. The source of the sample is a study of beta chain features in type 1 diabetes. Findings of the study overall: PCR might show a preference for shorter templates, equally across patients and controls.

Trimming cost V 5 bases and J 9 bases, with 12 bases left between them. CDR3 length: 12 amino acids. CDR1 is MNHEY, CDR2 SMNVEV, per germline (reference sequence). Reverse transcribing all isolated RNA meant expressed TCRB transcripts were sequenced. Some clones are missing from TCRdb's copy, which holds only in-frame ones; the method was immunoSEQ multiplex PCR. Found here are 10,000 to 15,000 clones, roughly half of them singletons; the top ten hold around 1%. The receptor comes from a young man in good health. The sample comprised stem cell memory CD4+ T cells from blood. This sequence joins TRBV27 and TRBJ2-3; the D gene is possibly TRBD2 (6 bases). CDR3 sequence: CASSPQEGTQYF. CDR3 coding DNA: TGTGCCAGCAGTCCCCAGGAGGGGACGCAGTATTTT.